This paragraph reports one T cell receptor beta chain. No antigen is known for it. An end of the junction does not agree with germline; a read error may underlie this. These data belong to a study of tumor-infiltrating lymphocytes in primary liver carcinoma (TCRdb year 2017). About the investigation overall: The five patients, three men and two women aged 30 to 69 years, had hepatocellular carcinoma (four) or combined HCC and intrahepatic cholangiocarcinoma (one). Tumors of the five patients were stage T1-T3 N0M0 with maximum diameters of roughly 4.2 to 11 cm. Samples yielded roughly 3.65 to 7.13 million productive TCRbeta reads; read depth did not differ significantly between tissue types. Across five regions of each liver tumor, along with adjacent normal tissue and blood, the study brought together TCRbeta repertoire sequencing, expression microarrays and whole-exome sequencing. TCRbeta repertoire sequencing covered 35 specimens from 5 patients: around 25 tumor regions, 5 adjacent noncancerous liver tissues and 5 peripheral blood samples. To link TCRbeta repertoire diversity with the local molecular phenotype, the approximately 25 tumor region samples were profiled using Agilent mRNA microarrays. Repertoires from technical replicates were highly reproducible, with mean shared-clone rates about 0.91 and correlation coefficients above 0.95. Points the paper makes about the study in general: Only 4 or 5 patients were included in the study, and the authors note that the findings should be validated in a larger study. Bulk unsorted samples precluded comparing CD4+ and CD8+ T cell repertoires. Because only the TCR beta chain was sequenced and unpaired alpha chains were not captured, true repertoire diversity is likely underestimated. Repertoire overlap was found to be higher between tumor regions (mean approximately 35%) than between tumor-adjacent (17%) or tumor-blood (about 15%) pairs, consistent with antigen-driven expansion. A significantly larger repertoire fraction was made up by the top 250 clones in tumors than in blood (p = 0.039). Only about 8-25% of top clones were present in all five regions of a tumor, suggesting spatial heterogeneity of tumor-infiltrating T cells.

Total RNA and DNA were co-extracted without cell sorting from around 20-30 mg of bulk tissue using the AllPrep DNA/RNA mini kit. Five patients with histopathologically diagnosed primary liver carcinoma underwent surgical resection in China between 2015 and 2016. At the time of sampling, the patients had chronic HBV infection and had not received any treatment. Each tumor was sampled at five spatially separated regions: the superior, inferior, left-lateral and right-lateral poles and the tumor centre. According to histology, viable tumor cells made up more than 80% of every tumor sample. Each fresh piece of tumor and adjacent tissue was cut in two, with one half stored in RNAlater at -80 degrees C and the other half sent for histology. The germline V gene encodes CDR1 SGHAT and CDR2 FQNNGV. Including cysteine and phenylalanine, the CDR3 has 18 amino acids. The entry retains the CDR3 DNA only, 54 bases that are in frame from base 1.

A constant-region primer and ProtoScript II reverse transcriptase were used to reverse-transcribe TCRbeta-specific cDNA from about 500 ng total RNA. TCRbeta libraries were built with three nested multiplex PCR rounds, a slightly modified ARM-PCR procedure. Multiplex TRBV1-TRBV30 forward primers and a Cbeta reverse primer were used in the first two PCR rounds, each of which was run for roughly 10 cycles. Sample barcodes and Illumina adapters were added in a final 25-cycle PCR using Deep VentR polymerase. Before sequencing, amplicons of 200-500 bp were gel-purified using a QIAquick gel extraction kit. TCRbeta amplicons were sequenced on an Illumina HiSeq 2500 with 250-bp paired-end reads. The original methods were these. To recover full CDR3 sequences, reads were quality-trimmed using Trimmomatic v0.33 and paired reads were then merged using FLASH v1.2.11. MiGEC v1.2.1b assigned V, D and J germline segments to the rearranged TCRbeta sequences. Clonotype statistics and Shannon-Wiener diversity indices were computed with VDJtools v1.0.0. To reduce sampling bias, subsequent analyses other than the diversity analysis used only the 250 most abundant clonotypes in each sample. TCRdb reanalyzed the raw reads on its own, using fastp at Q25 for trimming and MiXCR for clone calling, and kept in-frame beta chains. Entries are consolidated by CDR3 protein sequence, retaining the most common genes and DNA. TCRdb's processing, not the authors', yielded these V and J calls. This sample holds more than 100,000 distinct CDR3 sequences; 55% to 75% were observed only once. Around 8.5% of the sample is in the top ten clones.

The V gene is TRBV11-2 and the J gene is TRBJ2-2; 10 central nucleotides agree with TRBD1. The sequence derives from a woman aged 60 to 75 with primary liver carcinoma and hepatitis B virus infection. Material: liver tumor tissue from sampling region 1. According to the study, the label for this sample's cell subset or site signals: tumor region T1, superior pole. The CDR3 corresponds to CASSPGGQGTASTGVLFF. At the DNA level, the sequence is TGTGCCAGCAGCCCTGGGGGACAGGGGACCGCAAGCACCGGGGTGCTGTTTTTT.